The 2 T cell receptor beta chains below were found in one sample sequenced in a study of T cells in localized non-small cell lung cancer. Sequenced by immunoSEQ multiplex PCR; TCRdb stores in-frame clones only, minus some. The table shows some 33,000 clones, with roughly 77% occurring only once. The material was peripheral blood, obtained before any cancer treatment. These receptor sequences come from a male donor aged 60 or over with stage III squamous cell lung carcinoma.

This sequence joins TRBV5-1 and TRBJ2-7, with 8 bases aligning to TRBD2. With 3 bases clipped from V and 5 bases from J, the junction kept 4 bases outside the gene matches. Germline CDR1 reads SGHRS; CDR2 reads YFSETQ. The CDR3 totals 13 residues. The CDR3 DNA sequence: TGCGCCAGCAGCTCGGGACTAGGAAACGAGCAGTACTTC. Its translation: CASSSGLGNEQYF.

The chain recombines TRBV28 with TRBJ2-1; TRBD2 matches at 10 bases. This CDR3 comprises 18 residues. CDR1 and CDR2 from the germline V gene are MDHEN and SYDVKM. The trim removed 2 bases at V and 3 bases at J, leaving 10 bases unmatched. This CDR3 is CASSLLLGLAANYNEQFF. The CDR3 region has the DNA TGTGCCAGCAGTTTACTCCTTGGACTAGCGGCGAACTACAATGAGCAGTTCTTC.